Listed below are T cell receptor beta chains from one sample, sequenced in a study of shared clonotypes between healthy human individuals. Sequenced by immunoSEQ multiplex PCR; TCRdb stores in-frame clones only, minus some. Seen here are around 120,000 clones, about 70% observed once, and the top ten hold approximately 25%. The sample taken for sequencing was memory CD8+ T cells sorted from blood. The receptors derive from a woman in her twenties or thirties in good health. Each CDR3 is given with its conserved first and last residue. Each record gives: clone size, CDR3 length, V gene, D gene, J gene, CDR3 protein, CDR3 DNA. A D gene is named only where the DNA matches it firmly. Rows give clone size only sometimes, using once, few, many, or a class for an expanded clone.

few	13	TRBV7-3	.	TRBJ2-3	CASSLMSADTQYF	TGTGCCAGCAGCTTAATGAGCGCAGATACGCAGTATTTT
.	14	TRBV2	TRBD1	TRBJ2-2	CASSLDREVGELFF	TGTGCCAGCAGCCTGGACAGGGAGGTCGGGGAGCTGTTTTTT
few	14	TRBV10-2	TRBD1	TRBJ2-2	CASTGQGATGELFF	TGCGCCAGTACGGGACAGGGGGCTACCGGGGAGCTGTTTTTT
.	14	TRBV6-5	.	TRBJ2-5	CASSQPYPLETQYF	TGTGCCAGCAGCCAGCCCTATCCCCTTGAGACCCAGTACTTC
once	15	TRBV6-1	.	TRBJ1-5	CASSDNRAPNQPQHF	TGTGCCAGCAGTGATAACAGGGCCCCGAATCAGCCCCAGCATTTT
few	15	TRBV7-8	.	TRBJ2-7	CASSLGFSIAYEQYF	TGTGCCAGCAGCTTAGGTTTCTCGATCGCCTACGAGCAGTACTTC
.	15	TRBV6-1	.	TRBJ1-4	CASSEAAGVNEKLFF	TGTGCCAGCAGTGAAGCCGCGGGGGTTAATGAAAAACTGTTTTTT
few	16	TRBV18	.	TRBJ2-6	CASSPPVYSGANVLTF	TGTGCCAGCTCACCACCGGTATACTCTGGGGCCAACGTCCTGACTTTC
.	13	TRBV6-4	.	TRBJ2-2	CASSDSTTGELFF	TGTGCCAGCAGTGACTCGACTACCGGGGAGCTGTTCTTT
many	17	TRBV5-1	TRBD1	TRBJ1-4	CASSPGQNRGGDEKLFF	TGCGCCAGCAGCCCCGGACAAAACAGGGGGGGTGATGAAAAACTGTTTTTT
many	17	TRBV4-2	TRBD2	TRBJ2-2	CASSQDLAGEVTGELFF	TGTGCCAGCAGCCAAGACTTAGCGGGAGAGGTCACCGGGGAGCTGTTTTTT
.	17	TRBV27	TRBD2	TRBJ2-1	CASSFRTSGRVNNEQFF	TGTGCCAGCAGTTTCAGGACTAGCGGGAGGGTGAACAATGAGCAGTTCTTC
.	15	TRBV29-1	.	TRBJ1-1	CSPLSPGYQGTEAFF	TGCAGCCCCCTCTCTCCCGGGTACCAAGGGACTGAAGCTTTCTTT
.	15	TRBV14	TRBD2	TRBJ2-1	CASSTRLAGTNEQFF	TGTGCCAGCAGCACCCGACTAGCGGGAACGAATGAGCAGTTCTTC
.	15	TRBV5-4	TRBD1	TRBJ2-2	CASSLPGQEAGELFF	TGTGCCAGCAGCTTACCGGGACAGGAGGCCGGGGAGCTGTTTTTT
.	17	TRBV5-1	TRBD1	TRBJ2-2	CASSLGDRRVSGGELFF	TGCGCCAGCAGCTTGGGGGACAGGAGGGTATCCGGCGGGGAGCTGTTTTTT
.	22	TRBV18	.	TRBJ2-7	CASSPLGPVWGLKETPTYEQYF	TGTGCCAGCTCGCCACTCGGTCCCGTTTGGGGGCTTAAGGAGACCCCCACCTACGAGCAGTACTTC
few	14	TRBV4-1	.	TRBJ2-5	CASSQAGLQETQYF	TGCGCCAGCAGCCAAGCCGGCCTTCAAGAGACCCAGTACTTC
.	15	TRBV11-2	TRBD1	TRBJ2-7	CASSTRDSIVDEQYF	TGTGCCAGCAGCACCCGGGACAGCATCGTCGACGAGCAGTACTTC
.	12	TRBV30	.	TRBJ2-1	CAWSVLGNEQFF	TGTGCCTGGAGTGTATTGGGAAATGAGCAGTTCTTC
.	16	TRBV4-1	.	TRBJ1-5	CASSQVGGGVNQPQHF	TGCGCCAGCAGCCAAGTTGGAGGGGGGGTGAATCAGCCCCAGCATTTT
.	17	TRBV11-2	.	TRBJ2-5	CASSLLWGESVGETQYF	TGTGCCAGCAGCTTACTTTGGGGGGAGAGTGTAGGAGAGACCCAGTACTTC
.	15	TRBV6-5	.	TRBJ2-3	CASSWARGGADTQYF	TGTGCCAGCAGTTGGGCCAGGGGGGGGGCAGATACGCAGTATTTT
few	14	TRBV6-1	.	TRBJ1-1	CASSEGTESTEAFF	TGTGCCAGCAGTGAAGGGACGGAGAGTACTGAAGCTTTCTTT
.	17	TRBV5-1	TRBD2	TRBJ2-7	CASSLEWSSGATYEQYF	TGCGCCAGCAGCTTGGAATGGAGTAGCGGGGCTACCTACGAGCAGTACTTC
once	17	TRBV28	TRBD2	TRBJ2-7	CASSLSLADDLLYEQYF	TGTGCCAGCAGTTTATCGCTAGCGGATGATTTGCTCTACGAGCAGTACTTC
.	14	TRBV4-2	TRBD2	TRBJ2-3	CASSHGTSADTQYF	TGTGCCAGCAGCCATGGGACTAGTGCAGATACGCAGTATTTT
.	13	TRBV6-1	.	TRBJ2-3	CASRVKSTDTQYF	TGTGCCAGCAGGGTTAAATCCACAGATACGCAGTATTTT
.	11	TRBV28	.	TRBJ1-1	CASSFRREAFF	TGTGCCAGCAGTTTCAGGCGGGAAGCTTTCTTT
once	17	TRBV5-1	.	TRBJ2-1	CASSVGVAHCCYNEQFF	TGCGCCAGCAGCGTGGGGGTAGCTCACTGTTGTTACAATGAGCAGTTCTTC
.	14	TRBV6-4	TRBD1	TRBJ2-3	CASSRTGSTDTQYF	TGTGCCAGCAGTAGGACAGGGAGCACAGATACGCAGTATTTT
many	15	TRBV25-1	.	TRBJ2-4	CASSEPQGAKNIQYF	TGTGCCAGCAGTGAACCCCAGGGGGCCAAAAACATTCAGTACTTC
.	15	TRBV5-6	.	TRBJ2-2	CASSPTTRNTGELFF	TGTGCCAGCAGCCCAACTACACGGAACACCGGGGAGCTGTTTTTT
.	16	TRBV9	.	TRBJ2-1	CASSVVSRGAYNEQFF	TGTGCCAGCAGCGTAGTAAGCAGGGGAGCCTACAATGAGCAGTTCTTC
.	15	TRBV5-1	TRBD2	TRBJ2-1	CASSPAGTSADEQFF	TGCGCCAGCAGCCCCGCCGGGACTAGTGCCGATGAGCAGTTCTTC
.	16	TRBV30	TRBD2	TRBJ2-7	CAWSGRLAGVIYEQYF	TGTGCCTGGAGTGGAAGACTAGCGGGAGTCATCTACGAGCAGTACTTC
.	17	TRBV21-1	.	TRBJ2-2	CASSKVGLPTNTGELFF	TGTGCCAGCAGCAAGGTCGGACTCCCAACGAACACCGGGGAGCTGTTTTTT
few	14	TRBV15	.	TRBJ2-3	CATSRAGDTDTQYF	TGTGCCACCAGCAGAGCGGGAGACACAGATACGCAGTATTTT
few	15	TRBV2	.	TRBJ1-4	CASTPTGHLNEKLFF	TGTGCCAGCACCCCAACGGGACACCTTAATGAAAAACTGTTTTTT
.	14	TRBV19	.	TRBJ1-5	CASSIGSRNQPQHF	TGTGCCAGTAGTATTGGGTCCCGAAATCAGCCCCAGCATTTT
.	13	TRBV2	TRBD1	TRBJ1-2	CASSVQGPYGYTF	TGTGCCAGCAGTGTACAGGGGCCCTATGGCTACACCTTC
.	13	TRBV7-9	TRBD1	TRBJ1-2	CASSFGQGYGYTF	TGTGCCAGCAGCTTTGGACAGGGATATGGCTACACCTTC
.	15	TRBV25-1	.	TRBJ2-2	CASSEYSLLPGELFF	TGTGCCAGCAGTGAATACTCCTTACTCCCCGGGGAGCTGTTTTTT
.	14	TRBV9	.	TRBJ2-1	CASSVGGSYNEQFF	TGTGCCAGCAGCGTGGGTGGCTCCTACAATGAGCAGTTCTTC
once	17	TRBV11-2	TRBD2	TRBJ2-2	CASSLEGAGGNTGELFF	TGTGCCAGCAGCTTAGAGGGCGCGGGAGGGAACACCGGGGAGCTGTTTTTT
.	18	TRBV28	TRBD2	TRBJ2-3	CASSPLPGAGGSTDTQYF	TGTGCCAGCAGTCCCCTCCCCGGGGCGGGGGGTAGCACAGATACGCAGTATTTT
many	15	TRBV2	.	TRBJ2-7	CASNRGTRSSYEQYF	TGTGCCAGCAATAGGGGGACAAGGAGCTCCTACGAGCAGTACTTC
.	14	TRBV13	TRBD1	TRBJ2-3	CASSYRQGADTQYF	TGTGCCAGCAGCTACCGACAGGGAGCAGATACGCAGTATTTT
.	13	TRBV27	TRBD2	TRBJ2-7	CASRTAGVYEQYF	TGTGCCAGCCGGACGGCGGGGGTTTACGAGCAGTACTTC
few	12	TRBV23-1	.	TRBJ1-1	CASRDCHTEAFF	TGCGCCAGCAGGGATTGTCACACTGAAGCTTTCTTT
.	14	TRBV7-8	.	TRBJ1-1	CASSLSSMNTEAFF	TGTGCCAGCAGCCTGTCGTCAATGAACACTGAAGCTTTCTTT
.	15	TRBV5-4	TRBD2	TRBJ2-1	CASSLDGTSALEQFF	TGTGCCAGCAGCTTGGATGGGACTAGCGCTCTTGAGCAGTTCTTC
.	14	TRBV10-3	.	TRBJ2-7	CAISEGSPEHEQYF	TGTGCCATCAGTGAGGGTTCCCCGGAACACGAGCAGTACTTC
.	14	TRBV2	.	TRBJ2-7	CASSPTGLAYEQYF	TGTGCCAGCAGCCCGACAGGTTTGGCATACGAGCAGTACTTC
once	13	TRBV27	.	TRBJ2-7	CASSLAESYEQYF	TGTGCCAGCAGTTTAGCCGAAAGCTACGAGCAGTACTTC
few	15	TRBV6-4	.	TRBJ2-3	CASSEARSGPDTQYF	TGTGCCAGCAGTGAAGCGCGGAGCGGTCCAGATACGCAGTATTTT
few	13	TRBV7-8	.	TRBJ1-1	CASGRGGFGGAFF	TGTGCCAGCGGGCGTGGAGGGTTTGGGGGAGCTTTCTTT
once	14	TRBV27	.	TRBJ1-2	CASSPNGGLYGYTF	TGTGCCAGCAGTCCCAACGGGGGATTGTATGGCTACACCTTC